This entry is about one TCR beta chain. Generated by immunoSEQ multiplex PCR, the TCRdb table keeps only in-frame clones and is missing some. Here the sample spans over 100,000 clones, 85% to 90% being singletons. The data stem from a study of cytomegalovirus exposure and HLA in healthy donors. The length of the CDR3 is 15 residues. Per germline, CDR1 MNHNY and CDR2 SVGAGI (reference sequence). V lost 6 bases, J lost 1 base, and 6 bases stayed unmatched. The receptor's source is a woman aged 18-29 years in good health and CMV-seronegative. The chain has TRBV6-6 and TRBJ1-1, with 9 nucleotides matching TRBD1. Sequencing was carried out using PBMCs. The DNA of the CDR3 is TGTGCCAGCAGGGGACAGGGCGGGAGGAACACTGAAGCTTTCTTT. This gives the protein CASRGQGGRNTEAFF.